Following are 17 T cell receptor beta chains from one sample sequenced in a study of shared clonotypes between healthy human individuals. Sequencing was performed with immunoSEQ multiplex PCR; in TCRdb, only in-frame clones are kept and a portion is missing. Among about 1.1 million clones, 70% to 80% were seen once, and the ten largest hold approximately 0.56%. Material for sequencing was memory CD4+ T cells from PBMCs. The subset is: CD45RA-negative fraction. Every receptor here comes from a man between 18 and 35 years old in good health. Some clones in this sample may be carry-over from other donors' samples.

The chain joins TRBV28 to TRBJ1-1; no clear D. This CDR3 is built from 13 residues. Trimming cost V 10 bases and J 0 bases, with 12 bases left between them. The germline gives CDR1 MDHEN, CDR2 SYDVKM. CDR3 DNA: TGTGCCACCTTTTGGCTATTGAACACTGAAGCTTTCTTT. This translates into CATFWLLNTEAFF.

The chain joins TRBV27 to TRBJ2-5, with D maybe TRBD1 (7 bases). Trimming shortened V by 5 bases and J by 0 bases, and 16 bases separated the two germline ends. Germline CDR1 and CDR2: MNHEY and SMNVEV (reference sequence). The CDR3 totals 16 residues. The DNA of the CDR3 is TGTGCCAGCAGTCCAATCCCAGGGGGGTACCAAGAGACCCAGTACTTC. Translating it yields CASSPIPGGYQETQYF.

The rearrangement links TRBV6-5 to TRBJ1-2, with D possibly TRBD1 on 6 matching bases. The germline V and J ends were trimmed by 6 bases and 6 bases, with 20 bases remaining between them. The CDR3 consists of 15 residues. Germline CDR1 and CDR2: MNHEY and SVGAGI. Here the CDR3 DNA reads TGTGCCAGCAGCTCGACAGGCCCAAAAAGGGATGGCTACACCTTC. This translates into CASSSTGPKRDGYTF.

This chain's CDR3 is CASSWRGDSGANVLTF. CDR3 coding DNA: TGTGCCAGCAGCTGGAGGGGGGACTCTGGGGCCAACGTCCTGACTTTC. V and J are TRBV7-2 and TRBJ2-6; D may correspond to TRBD1 or TRBD2 (6 bases each). Between the trimmed V and J ends, which lost 4 bases and 0 bases, there was a span of 10 bases. Per germline, CDR1 SGHTA and CDR2 FQGNSA. The CDR3 is 16 residues long.

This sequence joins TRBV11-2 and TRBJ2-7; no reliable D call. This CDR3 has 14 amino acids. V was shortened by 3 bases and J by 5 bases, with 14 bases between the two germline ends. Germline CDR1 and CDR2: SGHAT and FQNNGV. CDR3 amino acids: CASSFPTSRDEQYF. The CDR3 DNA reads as TGTGCCAGCAGCTTCCCGACAAGTCGCGACGAGCAGTACTTC.

CDR3: CASSSSAGGWYEQYF. CDR3 sequence (DNA): TGCGCCAGCAGCTCCTCCGCAGGGGGCTGGTACGAGCAGTACTTC. The V call is TRBV5-1, the J call TRBJ2-7; 8 bases fit TRBD1. V was pared by 3 bases and J by 4 bases, with 9 bases of the junction left unmatched. Germline CDR1 SGHRS, CDR2 YFSETQ. The CDR3 is made up of 15 amino acids.

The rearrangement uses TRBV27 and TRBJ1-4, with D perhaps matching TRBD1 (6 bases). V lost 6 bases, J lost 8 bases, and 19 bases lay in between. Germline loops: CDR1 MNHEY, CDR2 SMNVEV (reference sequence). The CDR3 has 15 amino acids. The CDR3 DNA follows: TGTGCCAGCAGCCTTTTACACAGGGTTGGGGAAAAACTGTTTTTT. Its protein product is CASSLLHRVGEKLFF.

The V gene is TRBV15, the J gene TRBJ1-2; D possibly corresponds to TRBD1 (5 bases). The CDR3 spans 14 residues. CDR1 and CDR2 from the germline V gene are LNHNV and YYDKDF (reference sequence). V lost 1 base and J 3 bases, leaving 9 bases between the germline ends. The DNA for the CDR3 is TGTGCCACCAGCAGAGCAGGGTTAGACTATGGCTACACCTTC. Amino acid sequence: CATSRAGLDYGYTF.

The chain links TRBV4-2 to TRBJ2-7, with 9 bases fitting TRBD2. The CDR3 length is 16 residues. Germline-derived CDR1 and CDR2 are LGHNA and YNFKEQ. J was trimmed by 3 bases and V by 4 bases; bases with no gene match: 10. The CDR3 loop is CASSPALREGGYEQYF. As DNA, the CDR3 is TGTGCCAGCAGCCCAGCCTTGCGGGAGGGCGGCTACGAGCAGTACTTC.

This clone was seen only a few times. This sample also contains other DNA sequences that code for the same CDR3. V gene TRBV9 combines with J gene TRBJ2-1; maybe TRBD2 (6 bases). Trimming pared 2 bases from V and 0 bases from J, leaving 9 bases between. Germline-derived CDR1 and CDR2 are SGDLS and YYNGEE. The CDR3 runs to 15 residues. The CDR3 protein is CASSVMGGSYNEQFF. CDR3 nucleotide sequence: TGTGCCAGCAGCGTTATGGGGGGCTCCTACAATGAGCAGTTCTTC. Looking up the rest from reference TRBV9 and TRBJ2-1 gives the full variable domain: DSGVTQTPKHLITATGQRVTLRCSPRSGDLSVYWYQQSLDQGLQFLIQYYNGEERAKGNILERFSAQQFPDLHSELNLSSLELGDSALYFCASSVMGGSYNEQFFGPGTRLTVL.

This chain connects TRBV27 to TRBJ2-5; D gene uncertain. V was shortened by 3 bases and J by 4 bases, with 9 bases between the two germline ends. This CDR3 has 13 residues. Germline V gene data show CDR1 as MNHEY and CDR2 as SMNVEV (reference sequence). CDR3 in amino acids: CASSLRFGETQYF. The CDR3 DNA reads TGTGCCAGCAGTTTGAGGTTCGGAGAGACCCAGTACTTC.

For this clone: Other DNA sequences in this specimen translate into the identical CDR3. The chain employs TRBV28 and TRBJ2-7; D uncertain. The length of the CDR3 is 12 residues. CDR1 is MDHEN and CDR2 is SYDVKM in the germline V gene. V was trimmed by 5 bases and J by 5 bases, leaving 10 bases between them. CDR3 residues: CASSPRQHEQYF. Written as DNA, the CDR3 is TGTGCCAGCAGTCCCCGCCAGCACGAGCAGTACTTC.

The CDR3 is CASSSDRGSTGELFF. Here the CDR3 DNA reads TGTGCCAGCAGCTCGGACAGGGGCAGCACCGGGGAGCTGTTTTTT. The rearrangement joins TRBV7-7 to TRBJ2-2, with 9 bases lining up with TRBD1. V gave up 4 bases and J gave up 4 bases; unmatched junction bases: 4. CDR1 is SSHAT and CDR2 is FNYEAQ in the germline V gene (reference sequence). The CDR3 contains 15 residues.

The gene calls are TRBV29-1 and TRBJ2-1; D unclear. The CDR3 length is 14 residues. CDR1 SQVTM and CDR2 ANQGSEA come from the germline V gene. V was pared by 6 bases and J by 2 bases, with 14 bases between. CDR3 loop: CSVVQDRTYNEQFF. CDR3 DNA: TGCAGCGTCGTCCAGGACCGCACCTACAATGAGCAGTTCTTC.

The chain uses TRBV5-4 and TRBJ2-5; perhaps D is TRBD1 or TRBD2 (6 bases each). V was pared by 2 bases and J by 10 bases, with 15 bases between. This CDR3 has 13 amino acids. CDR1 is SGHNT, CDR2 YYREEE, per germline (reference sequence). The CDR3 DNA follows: TGTGCCAGCAGCTTAGGGGGGTCAGGGAACCAGTACTTC. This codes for CASSLGGSGNQYF.

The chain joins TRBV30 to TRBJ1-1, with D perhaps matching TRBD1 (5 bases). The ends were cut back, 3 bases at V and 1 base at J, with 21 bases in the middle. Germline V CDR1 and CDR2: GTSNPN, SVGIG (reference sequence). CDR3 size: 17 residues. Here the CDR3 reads CAWRPLTAGVGNTEAFF. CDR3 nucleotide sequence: TGTGCCTGGAGACCTCTCACCGCGGGGGTGGGGAACACTGAAGCTTTCTTT.

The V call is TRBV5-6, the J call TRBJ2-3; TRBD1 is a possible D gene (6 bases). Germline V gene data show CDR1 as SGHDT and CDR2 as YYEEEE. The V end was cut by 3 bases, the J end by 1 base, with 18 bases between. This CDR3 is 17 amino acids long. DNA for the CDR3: TGTGCCAGCAGCTCGGGTTTCTCCGGGACACGCACAGATACGCAGTATTTT. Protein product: CASSSGFSGTRTDTQYF.